The clone carrying this T cell receptor beta chain was counted many times. Its specificity is unknown. These data are taken from a study of CD8+CD57+ T cells in acquired aplastic anemia. On the study more broadly: Sorted cells (CD4+ and CD8+) yielded DNA amounts that averaged about 3.1 ug.

From germline, CDR1 is DFQATT and CDR2 SNEGSKA (reference sequence). The CDR3 length is 16 residues. With V trimmed by 6 bases and J by 4 bases, 16 bases remained unmatched. General study findings and limits: Researchers report that twenty-nine CD8+ CDR3 sequences appeared in both patients and controls.

Profiling of TCR beta VDJ combinations and CDR3 sequences used genomic DNA as template. MiXCR was run by TCRdb on the reads, yielding one entry per CDR3 protein. The sample comprises more than 40,000 distinct CDR3 sequences, roughly 69% of which are singletons, and around 34% rests with the top ten. This clonotype originated in a human donor in good health, serving as a control. The specimen was sorted CD4+, CD8+, or CD8+CD57+ T cells (not recorded which) from PBMCs. The chain is built from TRBV20-1 and TRBJ2-5; TRBD2 matches 8 bases. CDR3 residues: CSAPLSREGFGETQYF. CDR3 bases: TGCAGTGCCCCCCTTAGCCGGGAGGGCTTTGGAGAGACCCAGTACTTC.